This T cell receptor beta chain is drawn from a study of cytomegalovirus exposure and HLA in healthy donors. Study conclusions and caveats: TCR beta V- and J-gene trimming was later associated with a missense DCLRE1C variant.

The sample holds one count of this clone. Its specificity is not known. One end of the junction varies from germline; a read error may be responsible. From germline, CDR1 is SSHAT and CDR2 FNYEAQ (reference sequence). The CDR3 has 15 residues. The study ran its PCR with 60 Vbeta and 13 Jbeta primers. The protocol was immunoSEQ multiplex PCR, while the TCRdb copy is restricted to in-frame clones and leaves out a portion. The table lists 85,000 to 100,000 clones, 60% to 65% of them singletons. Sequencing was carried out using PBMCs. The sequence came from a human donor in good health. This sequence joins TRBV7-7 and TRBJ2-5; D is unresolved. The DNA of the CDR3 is TGTGCTAGCAGCTTCACCAGCAACGGGCAAGAGACCCAGTACTTC. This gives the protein CASSFTSNGQETQYF. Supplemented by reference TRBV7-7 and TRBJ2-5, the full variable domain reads GAGVSQSPRYKVTKRGQDVTLRCDPISSHATLYWYQQALGQGPEFLTYFNYEAQPDKSGLPSDRFSAERPEGSISTLTIQRTEQRDSAMYRCASSFTSNGQETQYFGPGTRLLVL.